Presented here are 10 T cell receptor beta chains from one specimen sequenced in a study of spatial heterogeneity in lung cancer. The time point here: blood at routine non-recurrence follow-up after resection. MiXCR was run by TCRdb on the 5' RACE reads, yielding one entry per CDR3 protein. The table lists roughly 110,000 distinct CDR3 sequences, 10% to 14% of them singletons, with approximately 24% in the top ten. The sample was PBMCs, taken at follow-up. These receptors came from a female donor with early-stage non-small cell lung cancer.

V gene TRBV7-3 combines with J gene TRBJ2-7, with D possibly matching TRBD1 (6 bases). From germline, CDR1 is SGHTA and CDR2 FQGTGA. CDR3 length equals 13 residues. Trimming shortened V by 0 bases and J by 3 bases, and 6 bases separated the two germline ends. CDR3 nucleotide sequence: TGTGCCAGCAGCTTAACAGGGGGCTACGAGCAGTACTTC. Its protein product is CASSLTGGYEQYF.

This clonotype was recorded a few times. This chain links TRBV7-9 with TRBJ2-3; TRBD2 matches 10 bases. Trimming at V came to 4 bases and at J to 6 bases, leaving 4 bases not matched to a gene. Germline V gene data show CDR1 as SEHNR and CDR2 as FQNEAQ (reference sequence). The CDR3 runs 14 residues. CDR3 DNA: TGTGCCAGCAGCTCTAGCGGGAGTGCCGATACGCAGTATTTT. Translating gives CASSSSGSADTQYF.

This clonotype came up many times. The CDR3 DNA is TGTGCCATCAGTGAGTCGAACGGCCATCCCTACAATGAGCAGTTCTTC. This codes for CAISESNGHPYNEQFF. V is TRBV10-3 and J is TRBJ2-1; D is uncertain. The V gene lost 0 bases and the J gene lost 2 bases, with 11 bases spanning the gap. Per germline, CDR1 ENHRY and CDR2 SYGVKD. The CDR3 sequence is 16 residues long.

This clonotype has just a few counts. This chain uses TRBV9 with TRBJ2-1, with 7 bases fitting TRBD1. CDR3 length: 18 amino acids. Germline CDR1 is SGDLS and CDR2 is YYNGEE. The ends lost 1 base at V and 2 bases at J; junction bases unmatched: 12. The CDR3 protein is CASSVTGVSGSPYNEQFF. The CDR3 coding sequence is TGTGCCAGCAGCGTAACAGGGGTATCAGGATCCCCCTACAATGAGCAGTTCTTC.

This clonotype has only a few counts. The V call is TRBV4-1, the J call TRBJ1-1; a possible D gene is TRBD1 (5 bases). The CDR3 is 14 amino acids. Germline lookup yields CDR1 MGHRA and CDR2 YSYEKL. Trimming cost V 4 bases and J 7 bases, with 16 bases left between them. The CDR3 DNA reads as TGCGCCAGCAGCCTGGGATGGGGGACGGATGAAGCTTTCTTT. It codes for CASSLGWGTDEAFF.

Many counts were recorded for this clonotype. This sequence joins TRBV10-3 and TRBJ2-3; 7 positions agree with TRBD2. The V and J ends lost 6 bases and 1 base, in that order; junction bases with no gene match: 7. Germline values: CDR1 ENHRY, CDR2 SYGVKD. This CDR3 region has 15 residues. Here the CDR3 DNA reads TGTGCCATCAGGGAAGGCGGGAGTGGCACAGATACGCAGTATTTT. Translation: CAIREGGSGTDTQYF.

The chain combines TRBV4-2 with TRBJ1-1; D call uncertain. With 0 bases removed from V and 2 bases from J, the gap between germline ends came to 13 bases. The V gene's germline CDR1 is LGHNA and CDR2 YNFKEQ. This CDR3 is built from 16 residues. The CDR3 nucleotides are TGTGCCAGCAGCCAAGATCGCTCGGGCGTAAACACTGAAGCTTTCTTT. It translates to CASSQDRSGVNTEAFF.

This clonotype has a count of ten or more. V and J are TRBV7-9 and TRBJ1-5; TRBD1 is a possible D gene (6 bases). V was trimmed by 0 bases and J by 9 bases, leaving 18 bases between them. CDR1 and CDR2 from the germline V gene are SEHNR and FQNEAQ (reference sequence). This CDR3 is 16 amino acids long. CDR3 nucleotides: TGTGCCAGCAGCTTAGCGCAAGGGGGAAGTCTTCGGCCCCAGCATTTT. It translates to CASSLAQGGSLRPQHF.

This clonotype was counted only a few times. This chain uses TRBV7-9 with TRBJ2-1, with a tentative D call TRBD2 (7 bases). The V end was cut by 5 bases, the J end by 2 bases, with 13 bases between. The CDR3 covers 15 residues. CDR1 and CDR2 from the germline V gene are SEHNR and FQNEAQ (reference sequence). The CDR3 sequence is CASSPGGGAYNEQFF. For the CDR3, the DNA is TGTGCCAGCAGCCCGGGGGGCGGAGCCTACAATGAGCAGTTCTTC.

The CDR3 bases are TGTGCCAGCTCCCCCCCGGGGGGGAACTACGAGCAGTACGTC. Its translation: CASSPPGGNYEQYV. The V call is TRBV18, the J call TRBJ2-7, with 8 bases lining up with TRBD2. The germline V gene has CDR1 KGHSH and CDR2 LQKENI. Trimming at V came to 6 bases and at J to 3 bases, leaving 7 bases not matched to a gene. This CDR3 is 14 amino acids long.